This TCR beta chain was sequenced during a study of T cell repertoires in cytomegalovirus infection. As for the study in general: From public TCR beta signatures came an indication of both CMV infection and matching HLA type. Study results and limitations: Carriers of CMV plus the relevant HLA were identified by cumulative public TCR beta family frequency.

Of note for this clonotype: Antigen specificity is unknown.

Each CDR3 protein gets one entry after TCRdb re-called the reads with MiXCR. The sample lists 450,000 to 550,000 distinct CDR3 sequences, approximately 15% seen once, with roughly a quarter in the top ten. The sample taken for sequencing was CD8+ T cells from PBMCs. The sequence derives from a human donor in good health (CMV status not recorded). Some clones in this sample may be carry-over from other donors' samples.

CDR3 in DNA: TGTGCCAGCGTATGGGCGGGGGATAAAGAGACCCAGTACTTC. This translates into CASVWAGDKETQYF. The chain uses TRBV7-9 and TRBJ2-5; TRBD2 matches at 7 bases. Germline assignment: CDR1 SEHNR and CDR2 FQNEAQ (reference sequence). CDR3 length: 14 residues. Trimming removed 8 bases from V and 3 bases from J; junction bases left unmatched: 9.